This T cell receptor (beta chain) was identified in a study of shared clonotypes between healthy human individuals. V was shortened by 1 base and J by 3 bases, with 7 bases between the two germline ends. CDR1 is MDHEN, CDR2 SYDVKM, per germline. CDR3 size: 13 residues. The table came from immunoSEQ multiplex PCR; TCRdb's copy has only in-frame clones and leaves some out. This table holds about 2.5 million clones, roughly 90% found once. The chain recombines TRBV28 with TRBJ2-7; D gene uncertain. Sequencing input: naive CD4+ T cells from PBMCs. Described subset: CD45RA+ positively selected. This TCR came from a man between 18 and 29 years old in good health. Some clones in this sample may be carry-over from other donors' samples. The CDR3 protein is CASSLSRVYEQYF. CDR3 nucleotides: TGTGCCAGCAGTTTATCTAGGGTCTACGAGCAGTACTTC.